This TCR beta chain was sequenced for a study of blood T cell repertoires in COVID-19. Looking at the study overall: Whether acute or convalescent, the COVID-19 samples came from the United States, Italy and Spain. Sample material is recorded as cDNA or gDNA derived from T cells, B-cell-depleted T cells, or PBMCs.

Authors' processing steps: Estimates of nucleated cell counts were drawn from the amplification of reference gene primers. The assay was immunoSEQ multiplex PCR, and TCRdb's table has in-frame clones only and misses some. The V and J calls and clone size were taken over from that table, and D and trimming were inferred from the DNA. Found here are fewer than 130,000 clones, roughly 85% of them singletons; the top ten hold approximately 5%. CDR3 length: 16 residues. V lost 4 bases and J lost 0, with 15 bases in between. Germline V gene sequence: CDR1 SGDLS, CDR2 YYNGEE. This sequence originates from a human donor in a cohort sampled during active COVID-19. Sequencing input: peripheral blood. V gene TRBV9 combines with J gene TRBJ2-3; D perhaps matches TRBD1 (6 bases). The CDR3 region has the DNA TGTGCCAGCAGCACTCACGACAGGTCTAGCACAGATACGCAGTATTTT. It translates to CASSTHDRSSTDTQYF.